The clone carrying this T cell receptor beta chain was detected ten times or more. These data come from a study of regulatory T cells in long-lasting Graves disease. The CDR3 loop spans 14 amino acids. The V end was cut by 3 bases, the J end by 9 bases, with 15 bases between. Time point in this sample: newly diagnosed GD, antithyroid drugs for less than 3 months. TCR sequences were obtained from RNA taken from PBMCs. CDR3 regions were amplified by Arm-PCR using iRepertoire HTBI primers to build TCR beta libraries. TCRdb processed the multiplex PCR reads anew with MiXCR; each CDR3 protein has one entry. The table shows 500,000 or so distinct CDR3 sequences, with about 17% occurring only once. These same records also appear under a second study, on T cells in Graves' hyperthyroidism and ophthalmopathy. That investigation notes: Ophthalmopathy was predicted by the model a median of roughly 6.6 months ahead of onset.

The receptor was derived from a man aged 40-55 years with Graves disease. Sequences were derived from peripheral blood mononuclear cells (PBMCs), sampled at new diagnosis, from a patient treated with antithyroid drugs. This chain connects TRBV12-3 or TRBV12-4 to TRBJ2-1; D uncertain. The CDR3: CASSFGVPRSEQFF. For the CDR3, the DNA is TGTGCCAGCAGTTTTGGGGTCCCCCGGAGTGAGCAGTTCTTC.